The 23 T cell receptor beta chains below were found in one sample sequenced in a study of blood T cell repertoires in COVID-19. Measured with immunoSEQ multiplex PCR; TCRdb has only the in-frame clones, and not every one. Among more than 65,000 clones listed, roughly 80% were seen once. The sequencing sample was made of peripheral blood. The receptors shown here come from a woman aged 45 to 65 with acute or convalescent COVID-19.

The rearrangement joins TRBV7-6 to TRBJ1-5, with D maybe TRBD1 (5 bases). The germline V gene encodes CDR1 SGHVS and CDR2 FNYEAQ. This CDR3 is built from 15 residues. Trimming pared 5 bases from V and 2 bases from J, leaving 13 bases between. As DNA, the CDR3 is TGTGCCAGCAGCCTACAGGTTGGGGGCAATCAGCCCCAGCATTTT. Amino acid sequence: CASSLQVGGNQPQHF.

The chain uses TRBV19 and TRBJ2-1, with a weak D call TRBD2 (5 bases). Trimming cost V 4 bases and J 5 bases, with 12 bases left between them. The CDR3 sequence is 14 residues long. Per the germline V gene, CDR1 is LNHDA and CDR2 is SQIVND (reference sequence). CDR3 residues: CASSTGLGDNEQFF. Here the CDR3 DNA reads TGTGCCAGTAGTACGGGGTTAGGCGACAATGAGCAGTTCTTC.

In this sample, this clone is medium-sized. The chain recombines TRBV2 with TRBJ1-1; perhaps TRBD1 as D (5 bases). The germline V gene has CDR1 SNHLY and CDR2 FYNNEI. The V end lost 6 bases, the J end lost 5 bases, and 25 bases lay between the germline ends. The length of the CDR3 is 17 residues. The CDR3: CASRSLDSIDGYTEAFF. The CDR3 DNA reads TGTGCCAGCAGATCCCTTGACAGCATAGATGGGTATACTGAAGCTTTCTTT.

The chain recombines TRBV7-6 with TRBJ2-1; TRBD1 aligns across 7 bases. The junction had 4 bases not matched to a gene; V was cut back by 5 bases and J by 0 bases. CDR3 length: 15 residues. From germline, CDR1 is SGHVS and CDR2 FNYEAQ. The CDR3 sequence is CASSETGASYNEQFF. DNA of the CDR3: TGTGCCAGCAGCGAAACAGGGGCCTCCTACAATGAGCAGTTCTTC.

The rearrangement uses TRBV28 and TRBJ2-1; 7 bases line up with TRBD2. V lost 6 bases and J lost 3; bases outside the gene matches: 8. The CDR3 contains 15 residues. Germline V CDR1 and CDR2: MDHEN, SYDVKM. The CDR3 region is CASSDGVAGYNEQFF. The DNA of the CDR3 is TGTGCCAGCAGCGACGGTGTAGCGGGCTACAATGAGCAGTTCTTC.

The chain combines TRBV6-5 with TRBJ2-7; D perhaps matches TRBD1 (6 bases). Trimming shortened V by 6 bases and J by 6 bases, and 15 bases separated the two germline ends. Germline V gene data show CDR1 as MNHEY and CDR2 as SVGAGI. There are 13 residues in the CDR3. CDR3 DNA: TGTGCCAGCAGCCAACAGGGTAAAGCCGAGCAGTACTTC. Protein: CASSQQGKAEQYF.

V and J are TRBV7-3 and TRBJ2-1; 8 bases fit TRBD2. Germline-derived CDR1 and CDR2 are SGHTA and FQGTGA. There are 14 residues in the CDR3. The ends lost 0 bases at V and 6 bases at J; junction bases unmatched: 1. The CDR3: CASSLTSGGNEQFF. Here the CDR3 DNA reads TGTGCCAGCAGCTTAACCAGCGGGGGCAATGAGCAGTTCTTC.

The genes are TRBV10-1 and TRBJ2-4, with unresolved D. The CDR3 extends over 13 amino acids. CDR1 is WNHNN and CDR2 is SYGVQD in the germline V gene (reference sequence). V was cut by 3 bases and J by 5 bases, with 8 bases left in between. The CDR3 nucleotides are TGCGCCAGCAGTGAAGCCACCGAAAACATTCAGTACTTC. Its protein is CASSEATENIQYF.

This chain joins TRBV2 and TRBJ2-3, with no clear D. CDR1 and CDR2 from the germline V gene are SNHLY and FYNNEI. The length of the CDR3 is 14 residues. V lost 3 bases to trimming and J lost 1 base, with 8 bases between them. This CDR3 is CASSDRVGTDTQYF. The CDR3 DNA reads TGTGCCAGCAGTGATAGAGTTGGCACAGATACGCAGTATTTT.

This chain joins TRBV11-2 and TRBJ2-7, with D tentatively TRBD1 (6 bases). V was pared by 6 bases and J by 4 bases, with 13 bases between. CDR1 is SGHAT, CDR2 FQNNGV, per germline. The CDR3 has 13 amino acids. This CDR3 reads CASSLTQGYEQYF. The CDR3 DNA sequence: TGTGCCAGCAGTCTAACGCAGGGGTACGAGCAGTACTTC.

The J gene is TRBJ2-1, the V gene TRBV12-3 or TRBV12-4, with D tentatively TRBD1 (6 bases). The CDR3 spans 13 residues. Trimming shortened V by 6 bases and J by 5 bases, and 11 bases separated the two germline ends. The CDR3 DNA is TGTGCCAGCAGGCGGCCAGGGGACAATGAGCAGTTCTTC. This encodes CASRRPGDNEQFF.

This chain uses TRBV27 with TRBJ2-7; a weak D match, TRBD1 (5 bases). Germline loops: CDR1 MNHEY, CDR2 SMNVEV (reference sequence). The CDR3 contains 13 residues. Trimming shortened V by 4 bases and J by 9 bases, and 16 bases separated the two germline ends. CDR3 amino acids: CASSWAGSQGQYF. DNA of the CDR3: TGTGCCAGCAGTTGGGCAGGCAGCCAGGGGCAGTACTTC.

Concerning this clone: A read error may produce the germline difference seen at one junction end. The chain couples TRBV2 to TRBJ2-7; weak D call: TRBD2 (7 bases). This CDR3 is 15 amino acids long. The germline V gene encodes CDR1 SNHLY and CDR2 FYNNEI. The chain's CDR3 is CASRAAGGGSNEQYF. The CDR3, as DNA: TGTGCCAGCAGAGCCGCGGGCGGGGGCTCCAACGAGCAGTACTTC.

J is TRBJ1-2 and V is TRBV19, with a possible D match to TRBD1 (6 bases). Trimming took 9 bases from V and 8 from J, leaving 19 bases between them. Germline V gene sequence: CDR1 LNHDA, CDR2 SQIVND (reference sequence). The CDR3 has 13 amino acids. CDR3 sequence: CASFGNRVEGYTF. The CDR3 nucleotides read TGTGCCAGCTTCGGGAACAGGGTGGAGGGCTACACCTTC.

J is TRBJ1-1 and V is TRBV5-6, with D possibly TRBD1 on 6 matching bases. With 1 base removed from V and 5 bases from J, the gap between germline ends came to 15 bases. Looked up from germline, CDR1 is SGHDT and CDR2 is YYEEEE. The CDR3 extends over 15 amino acids. CDR3 protein: CASSLREQGWTEAFF. CDR3 bases: TGTGCCAGCAGCTTGAGGGAACAGGGTTGGACTGAAGCTTTCTTT.

The chain uses TRBV7-3 and TRBJ2-1; D perhaps matches TRBD2 (6 bases). Trimming pared 0 bases from V and 9 bases from J, leaving 15 bases between. This CDR3 is 15 amino acids long. Germline V lookup: CDR1 SGHTA, CDR2 FQGTGA. CDR3 sequence (DNA): TGTGCCAGCAGCTTAACTAGCGGTCAGACTAGTGAGCAGTTCTTC. Protein sequence: CASSLTSGQTSEQFF.

The rearrangement uses TRBV10-2 and TRBJ2-7, with 10 bases matching TRBD1. The CDR3 is 15 amino acids. Germline lookup yields CDR1 WSHSY and CDR2 SAAADI. V lost 2 bases and J lost 2; bases outside the gene matches: 3. CDR3: CASSEGQGDAYEQYF. CDR3 bases: TGCGCCAGCAGTGAGGGACAGGGGGATGCCTACGAGCAGTACTTC.

The chain joins TRBV15 to TRBJ2-4; weak D call: TRBD1 (6 bases). This CDR3 has 14 amino acids. The germline V and J ends were trimmed by 0 bases and 8 bases, with 11 bases remaining between them. Germline V gene lookup returns CDR1 LNHNV and CDR2 YYDKDF (reference sequence). CDR3 bases: TGTGCCACCAGCAGAGACAGGGGTGGAGACATTCAGTACTTC. Protein product: CATSRDRGGDIQYF.

V gene TRBV29-1 combines with J gene TRBJ1-3; tentative D call: TRBD1 (6 bases). Trimming pared 4 bases from V and 2 bases from J, leaving 12 bases between. Germline CDR1 and CDR2: SQVTM and ANQGSEA. CDR3 length equals 14 residues. The CDR3 sequence: CSVGGHGTGNTIYF. The CDR3, as DNA: TGCAGCGTTGGGGGGCACGGGACTGGAAACACCATATATTTT. Filled out from reference TRBV29-1 and TRBJ1-3, the complete variable domain reads SAVISQKPSRDICQRGTSLTIQCQVDSQVTMMFWYRQQPGQSLTLIATANQGSEATYESGFVIDKFPISRPNLTFSTLTVSNMSPEDSSIYLCSVGGHGTGNTIYFGEGSWLTVV.

This clone was seen only a few times. The chain recombines TRBV2 with TRBJ2-1; tentative D call: TRBD1 (6 bases). Per germline, CDR1 SNHLY and CDR2 FYNNEI. This CDR3 contains 14 residues. The ends were cut back, 5 bases at V and 7 bases at J, with 15 bases in the middle. The CDR3 sequence: CASSTGSLTNEQFF. The CDR3 nucleotides read TGTGCCAGCAGTACAGGGTCCCTTACAAATGAGCAGTTCTTC.

The chain carries TRBV14 and TRBJ2-1; tentatively, D is TRBD2 (5 bases). Germline values: CDR1 SGHDN, CDR2 FVKESK. The CDR3 spans 15 residues. The V gene lost 3 bases and the J gene lost 1 base, with 10 bases spanning the gap. CDR3 amino acids: CASSHEGRSYNEQFF. As DNA, the CDR3 is TGTGCCAGCAGCCATGAGGGAAGGTCCTACAATGAGCAGTTCTTC.

The V and J genes are TRBV5-1 and TRBJ1-3; D gene uncertain. V lost 10 bases and J lost 0, with 14 bases in between. CDR1 and CDR2 (germline): SGHRS, YFSETQ. This CDR3 is 14 amino acids long. The CDR3 bases are TGCGCCTCGGGCCCGGGGAGCTCTGGAAACACCATATATTTT. It encodes CASGPGSSGNTIYF.

This sequence joins TRBV7-9 and TRBJ1-5; D may be TRBD1 (5 bases). The CDR3 sequence is 14 residues long. Germline V CDR1 and CDR2: SEHNR, FQNEAQ (reference sequence). V lost 3 bases, J lost 11 bases, and 17 bases lay in between. The CDR3 nucleotides read TGTGCCAGCAGCTTTGGGGCAGCTGGGGGGGCCCAGCATTTT. Residues: CASSFGAAGGAQHF.